A single sample gave rise to the 27 T cell receptor beta chains below, sequenced in a study of blood T cell repertoires in COVID-19. The table came from immunoSEQ multiplex PCR; TCRdb's copy has only in-frame clones and leaves some out. The data hold under 250,000 clones, with more than 85% observed a single time. The sequenced material came from peripheral blood. The source of these receptors is a man in his 60s with COVID-19, enrolled during active disease.

This chain connects TRBV20-1 to TRBJ2-1; tentative D call: TRBD2 (6 bases). V was shortened by 3 bases and J by 3 bases, with 15 bases between the two germline ends. CDR1 and CDR2 from the germline V gene are DFQATT and SNEGSKA (reference sequence). The CDR3 has 15 amino acids. DNA of the CDR3: TGCAGTGCTAGTAATCCGGCGGGAAGCTACAATGAGCAGTTCTTC. Amino acids: CSASNPAGSYNEQFF.

This clone was recorded only once. The chain combines TRBV30 with TRBJ2-3; 9 bases match TRBD1. V trimming: 3 bases; J trimming: 3 bases; junction bases outside the gene matches: 7. Germline CDR1 GTSNPN, CDR2 SVGIG (reference sequence). The CDR3 totals 15 residues. As DNA, the CDR3 is TGTGCCTGGAGGGGACAGGGCGTACCTACAGATACGCAGTATTTT. This translates into CAWRGQGVPTDTQYF.

The chain couples TRBV7-2 to TRBJ1-6; TRBD1 aligns across 8 bases. J lost 7 bases, V lost 1 base, and 6 bases had no gene match. Germline V gene lookup returns CDR1 SGHTA and CDR2 FQGNSA. This CDR3 region has 16 residues. The CDR3 spells CASSLDGTGRNSPLHF. Written as DNA, the CDR3 is TGTGCCAGCAGCTTAGACGGGACAGGAAGAAATTCACCCCTCCACTTT.

The V gene is TRBV4-1, the J gene TRBJ1-5; weak D call: TRBD1 (5 bases). The CDR3 is 14 residues long. Trimming removed 1 base at V and 6 bases at J, with 10 bases between. Germline loops: CDR1 MGHRA, CDR2 YSYEKL. The chain's CDR3 is CASSQAQGSQPQHF. The CDR3 DNA sequence: TGCGCCAGCAGCCAAGCTCAGGGAAGTCAGCCCCAGCATTTT.

This clone has a single count. CDR3 sequence (DNA): TGTGCCAGCAGCTCCCTGGGGGCAGGGGGAAACACCATATATTTT. This encodes CASSSLGAGGNTIYF. The gene calls are TRBV5-8 and TRBJ1-3, with D tentatively TRBD1 (6 bases). The CDR3 spans 15 residues. Deletions cut 3 bases from V and 4 bases from J, with 14 bases between. Germline-derived CDR1 and CDR2 are SGHTS and YDEGEE.

V is TRBV3-1 (or the pseudogene TRBV3-2) and J is TRBJ1-3, with TRBD1 matching over 7 bases. This CDR3 is built from 16 residues. The germline V gene has CDR1 LGHDT and CDR2 YNNKEL (reference sequence). The V and J ends lost 4 bases and 3 bases, in that order; junction bases with no gene match: 9. The CDR3 DNA reads TGTGCCAGCAGCCGACCCGGAACAGGGGATGGAAACACCATATATTTT. It encodes CASSRPGTGDGNTIYF.

This clone was observed a handful of times. This rearrangement joins TRBV3-1 (or the pseudogene TRBV3-2) to TRBJ2-7; 9 bases fit TRBD2. The CDR3 extends over 17 amino acids. V lost 0 bases, J lost 2 bases, and 8 bases stayed unmatched. Germline V lookup: CDR1 LGHDT, CDR2 YNNKEL (reference sequence). The CDR3 region has the DNA TGTGCCAGCAGCCAAGATTCTAGCGGGATTAGGACCTACGAGCAGTACTTC. Protein: CASSQDSSGIRTYEQYF.

The CDR3, as DNA: TGCAGCGTTGCTTTTTCTGGGGCCAACGTCCTGACTTTC. It translates to CSVAFSGANVLTF. The chain has TRBV29-1 and TRBJ2-6; D unresolved. V was shortened by 4 bases and J by 1 base, with 5 bases between the two germline ends. Germline V gene sequence: CDR1 SQVTM, CDR2 ANQGSEA. The CDR3 consists of 13 residues.

This clone showed up just once. The rearrangement uses TRBV9 and TRBJ1-6, with 9 bases aligning to TRBD1. V trimming: 3 bases; J trimming: 6 bases; junction bases outside the gene matches: 1. The CDR3 has 14 residues. Germline V gene lookup returns CDR1 SGDLS and CDR2 YYNGEE. The CDR3 bases are TGTGCCAGCAGCGACAGGGGGCTTAATTCACCCCTCCACTTT. It yields the protein CASSDRGLNSPLHF.

This clone has a single count. CDR3 nucleotides: TGTGCCAGCAGCCCAACAGGCTACGAGCAGTACTTC. Protein sequence: CASSPTGYEQYF. The rearrangement links TRBV14 to TRBJ2-7, with a weak D call TRBD1 (5 bases). Trimming removed 4 bases at V and 3 bases at J, with 7 bases between. CDR3 length: 12 amino acids. Germline V CDR1 and CDR2: SGHDN, FVKESK.

V and J are TRBV28 and TRBJ2-6, with TRBD1 identical over 9 bases. The V segment lost 5 bases and the J segment 0 bases; nucleotides outside the gene matches: 14. Germline loops: CDR1 MDHEN, CDR2 SYDVKM. The CDR3 has 20 residues. CDR3 loop: CASSQGTGLTSYSGANVLTF. For the CDR3, the DNA is TGTGCCAGCAGTCAAGGGACAGGGCTGACTTCTTACTCTGGGGCCAACGTCCTGACTTTC.

This clone was counted a single time. The chain joins TRBV30 to TRBJ2-2; 9 bases line up with TRBD1. This CDR3 has 14 residues. The V gene's germline CDR1 is GTSNPN and CDR2 SVGIG (reference sequence). V shed 3 bases and J 7 bases; nucleotides not matched to a gene: 6. The chain's CDR3 is CAWRQGASIGELFF. CDR3 DNA: TGTGCCTGGAGACAGGGGGCGTCAATCGGGGAGCTGTTTTTT.

The rearrangement links TRBV19 to TRBJ2-7, with TRBD1 identical over 9 bases. Germline V gives CDR1 LNHDA, CDR2 SQIVND (reference sequence). CDR3 size: 17 residues. The trim removed 3 bases at V and 3 bases at J, leaving 12 bases unmatched. The CDR3 region is CASSILYPGQGNYEQYF. The DNA of the CDR3 is TGTGCCAGTAGTATCCTCTATCCGGGACAGGGAAACTACGAGCAGTACTTC. Complete variable domain (other parts from reference TRBV19 and TRBJ2-7): DGGITQSPKYLFRKEGQNVTLSCEQNLNHDAMYWYRQDPGQGLRLIYYSQIVNDFQKGDIAEGYSVSREKKESFPLTVTSAQKNPTAFYLCASSILYPGQGNYEQYFGPGTRLTVT.

This chain links TRBV24-1 with TRBJ2-1; 9 bases are a match to TRBD2. Germline V gene lookup returns CDR1 KGHDR and CDR2 SFDVKD. CDR3 length equals 16 residues. With V trimmed by 6 bases and J by 1 base, 6 bases remained unmatched. CDR3 in DNA: TGTGCCACCAGTCCTGGCGGGAGGGTATCCTACAATGAGCAGTTCTTC. Translating it yields CATSPGGRVSYNEQFF.

J is TRBJ2-5 and V is TRBV5-6; D is unresolved. Germline assignment: CDR1 SGHDT and CDR2 YYEEEE. CDR3 length: 15 residues. Trimming took off 5 bases at V and 2 bases at J, with 16 bases between the two ends. The DNA of the CDR3 is TGTGCCAGCAGTTACGCGACTCATCAGCAAGAGACCCAGTACTTC. This codes for CASSYATHQQETQYF.

This clone was found once. This rearrangement joins TRBV2 to TRBJ2-2, with D perhaps TRBD1 (6 bases). The V gene's germline CDR1 is SNHLY and CDR2 FYNNEI. Trimming shortened V by 6 bases and J by 3 bases, and 8 bases separated the two germline ends. The length of the CDR3 is 13 residues. The CDR3 sequence: CASRTGYTGELFF. The CDR3 coding sequence is TGTGCCAGCAGGACAGGCTACACCGGGGAGCTGTTTTTT.

The chain couples TRBV11-2 to TRBJ2-7, with D maybe TRBD1 (5 bases). Germline V gene sequence: CDR1 SGHAT, CDR2 FQNNGV. The CDR3 covers 14 residues. V was cut by 5 bases and J by 3 bases, with 14 bases left in between. In DNA form, the CDR3 reads TGTGCCAGCAGCCCGTCGGTACAGGACTACGAGCAGTACTTC. Its protein product is CASSPSVQDYEQYF.

The chain recombines TRBV5-5 with TRBJ2-7; 8 bases are a match to TRBD2. This CDR3 has 16 residues. CDR1 and CDR2 (germline): SGHKS, YYEKEE (reference sequence). V trimming: 4 bases; J trimming: 0 bases; junction bases outside the gene matches: 9. The CDR3 loop is CASSLSGAIYSYEQYF. The CDR3 DNA sequence: TGTGCCAGCAGCCTTAGCGGGGCGATCTACTCCTACGAGCAGTACTTC.

The genes are TRBV29-1 and TRBJ1-1; 9 nucleotides align to TRBD1. Germline CDR1 SQVTM, CDR2 ANQGSEA. V lost 5 bases, J lost 6 bases, and 10 bases stayed unmatched. This CDR3 has 14 residues. The DNA of the CDR3 is TGCAGCGTTTACGGACAGGGGATTCGGGCTGAAGCTTTCTTT. Translated: CSVYGQGIRAEAFF.

This chain joins TRBV19 and TRBJ1-1; TRBD1 is a possible D gene (6 bases). This CDR3 comprises 17 residues. Germline V gene data show CDR1 as LNHDA and CDR2 as SQIVND (reference sequence). V gave up 1 base and J gave up 1 base, with 16 bases separating them. The CDR3 loop reads CASSIVGDTTANTEAFF. The CDR3 coding sequence is TGTGCCAGTAGTATAGTAGGGGACACAACCGCGAACACTGAAGCTTTCTTT.

Regarding this clone: This same CDR3 is encoded by further DNA sequences in the sample. V and J are TRBV4-1 and TRBJ1-5; weak D call: TRBD1 (5 bases). V was shortened by 1 base and J by 6 bases, with 7 bases between the two germline ends. The CDR3 is 13 residues long. Germline CDR1 and CDR2: MGHRA and YSYEKL. CDR3 in DNA: TGCGCCAGCAGCCAAGCGGGGGGTCAGCCCCAGCATTTT. It specifies CASSQAGGQPQHF.

The DNA of the CDR3 is TGCGCCAGCAGCTTGGCGGGACTAGCGCATACCGGGGAGCTGTTTTTT. Amino acid sequence: CASSLAGLAHTGELFF. This rearrangement joins TRBV5-1 to TRBJ2-2, with TRBD2 matching over 10 bases. V trimming: 0 bases; J trimming: 5 bases; junction bases outside the gene matches: 4. Germline V lookup: CDR1 SGHRS, CDR2 YFSETQ. CDR3 length: 16 residues.

The rearrangement links TRBV4-3 to TRBJ1-2; 9 bases match TRBD1. CDR1 is LGHNA, CDR2 YSLEER, per germline. V was clipped by 0 bases and J by 5 bases; unmatched bases: 7. This CDR3 is 16 amino acids long. CDR3: CASSQDQRDRVYGYTF. CDR3 in DNA: TGCGCCAGCAGCCAAGATCAGCGGGACAGGGTTTATGGCTACACCTTC.

The chain combines TRBV5-5 with TRBJ2-1; D not certain. Germline V CDR1 and CDR2: SGHKS, YYEKEE (reference sequence). The CDR3 consists of 13 residues. V dropped 0 bases and J dropped 10 bases, with 11 bases sitting between them. This CDR3 reads CASSLEGGTEQFF. For the CDR3, the DNA is TGTGCCAGCAGCTTGGAAGGCGGCACAGAGCAGTTCTTC.

The rearrangement joins TRBV12-5 to TRBJ1-1, with a weak D call TRBD1 (5 bases). Deletions cut 8 bases from V and 6 bases from J, with 16 bases between. Per the germline V gene, CDR1 is LGHNT and CDR2 is FRNRAP. This CDR3 is 13 amino acids long. CDR3 sequence reads: CASTWGGESEAFF. The CDR3 DNA reads TGTGCTAGTACCTGGGGGGGGGAGTCTGAAGCTTTCTTT.

The V gene is TRBV11-2, the J gene TRBJ2-7; D possibly corresponds to TRBD1 (5 bases). The CDR3 totals 13 residues. V lost 1 base and J 6 bases, leaving 10 bases between the germline ends. Germline V lookup: CDR1 SGHAT, CDR2 FQNNGV. CDR3 sequence: CASSLGRAVEQYF. The CDR3 nucleotides are TGTGCCAGCAGCTTAGGCAGGGCTGTCGAGCAGTACTTC.

The chain uses TRBV4-2 and TRBJ2-1, with 13 bases lining up with TRBD2. The germline V gene encodes CDR1 LGHNA and CDR2 YNFKEQ. V lost 0 bases and J lost 5; bases outside the gene matches: 10. The CDR3 has 19 residues. CDR3 region: CASSQDPLVGLAGNNEQFF. The CDR3 nucleotides read TGTGCCAGCAGCCAAGATCCCCTAGTGGGACTAGCGGGGAACAATGAGCAGTTCTTC.